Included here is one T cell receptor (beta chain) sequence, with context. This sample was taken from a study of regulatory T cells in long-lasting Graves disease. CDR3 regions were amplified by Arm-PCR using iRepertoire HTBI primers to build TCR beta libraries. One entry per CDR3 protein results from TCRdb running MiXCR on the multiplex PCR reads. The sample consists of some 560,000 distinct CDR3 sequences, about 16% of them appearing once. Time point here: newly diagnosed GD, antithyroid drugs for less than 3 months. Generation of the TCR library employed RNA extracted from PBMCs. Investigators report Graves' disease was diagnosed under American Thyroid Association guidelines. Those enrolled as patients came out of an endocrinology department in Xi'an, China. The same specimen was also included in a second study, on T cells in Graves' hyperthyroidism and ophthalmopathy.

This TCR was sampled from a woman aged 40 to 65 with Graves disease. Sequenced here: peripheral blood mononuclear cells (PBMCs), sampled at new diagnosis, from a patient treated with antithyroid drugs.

DNA of the CDR3: TGTGCCAGCACGCTATCAGGTTATGAGTCTGGGGCCAACGTCCTGACTTTC. This sequence encodes CASTLSGYESGANVLTF. This rearrangement joins TRBV12-3 or TRBV12-4 to TRBJ2-6, with D uncertain. The germline V and J ends were trimmed by 7 bases and 1 base, with 17 bases remaining between them. The CDR3 is 17 amino acids.